This T cell receptor beta chain was identified in a study of shared clonotypes between healthy human individuals. Regarding the study as a whole: A limitation of the genetic and exposure-history diversity represented arose from few donors. Generation probability values for non-shared clonotypes were lower than those for clonotypes shared by all four donors. Clonotypes that were shared across a handful of donors made up about 4.5% of naive CD4 clonotypes.

The assay was immunoSEQ multiplex PCR, and TCRdb's table has in-frame clones only and misses some. Here the sample spans about 2 million clones, approximately 94% being singletons. On this clone: What it binds is not known. Other DNA sequences in this specimen translate into the identical CDR3.

Trimming cost V 5 bases and J 0 bases, with 10 bases left between them. The V gene's germline CDR1 is SGDLS and CDR2 YYNGEE. The CDR3 has 14 amino acids. Positively selected for CCR7, the CD45RO-negative cells used as naive CD8 cells excluded terminally differentiated effector memory CD45RA+ cells. The source material was naive CD8+ T cells sorted from blood. The TCR originated in a man aged 18 to 29 in good health. The gene calls are TRBV9 and TRBJ2-3, with D perhaps matching TRBD1 (6 bases). CDR3 DNA sequence: TGTGCCAGCAGTGCAGGGGATAGCACAGATACGCAGTATTTT. As protein: CASSAGDSTDTQYF.